This passage covers 14 T cell receptor beta chains from one sample sequenced in a study of chemoradiotherapy in HPV16-positive cancers. Sequenced by immunoSEQ multiplex PCR; TCRdb stores in-frame clones only, minus some. The sample contains fewer than 25,000 clones, just under 75% of which appear only once. Collection took place from a patient who underwent chemoradiotherapy. The receptors come from a human donor with HPV-associated anogenital cancer.

This chain uses TRBV5-1 with TRBJ2-7; D might be TRBD1 or TRBD2, each matching 6 bases. The CDR3 is 14 residues long. The germline V gene encodes CDR1 SGHRS and CDR2 YFSETQ. Trimming pared 4 bases from V and 6 bases from J, leaving 17 bases between. The CDR3 protein is CASSPRGGLVEQYF. The CDR3, as DNA: TGCGCCAGCAGCCCCCGTGGGGGGCTCGTCGAGCAGTACTTC.

The rearrangement uses TRBV27 and TRBJ2-3; D is tentatively TRBD1 or TRBD2 (5 bases each). Germline assignment: CDR1 MNHEY and CDR2 SMNVEV (reference sequence). This CDR3 has 18 amino acids. V lost 3 bases and J lost 6, with 25 bases in between. As DNA, the CDR3 is TGTGCCAGCAGTTTCAGCTCTCTCCGGGGCCGTCAAGGGGATACGCAGTATTTT. Translating it yields CASSFSSLRGRQGDTQYF.

The chain uses TRBV7-3 and TRBJ1-1; no reliable D call. CDR1 and CDR2 (germline): SGHTA, FQGTGA. The ends were cut back, 5 bases at V and 5 bases at J, with 15 bases in the middle. The CDR3 runs to 14 residues. The CDR3 is CASSLDRGRTEAFF. CDR3 nucleotides: TGTGCCAGCAGCCTGGATAGAGGGCGAACTGAAGCTTTCTTT. The complete variable domain, with remaining parts taken from reference TRBV7-3 and TRBJ1-1, reads GAGVSQTPSNKVTEKGKYVELRCDPISGHTALYWYRQSLGQGPEFLIYFQGTGAADDSGLPNDRFFAVRPEGSVSTLKIQRTERGDSAVYLCASSLDRGRTEAFFGQGTRLTVV.

This chain uses TRBV5-5 with TRBJ1-5, with 7 bases that match TRBD1. CDR1 SGHKS and CDR2 YYEKEE come from the germline V gene (reference sequence). The J segment lost 6 bases and the V segment lost 4 bases, leaving 13 bases of the junction unmatched. The CDR3 is 16 amino acids. Here the CDR3 DNA reads TGTGCCAGCAGCCCAACCCCGACAGGGAACGGTCAGCCCCAGCATTTT. This sequence encodes CASSPTPTGNGQPQHF.

The V gene is TRBV6-4, the J gene TRBJ1-1, with TRBD1 matching over 7 bases. The germline gives CDR1 MRHNA, CDR2 SNTAGT. The CDR3 has 18 amino acids. V shed 5 bases, J shed 0 bases, and the junction held 15 bases outside the gene matches. CDR3 region: CASSSGGPLYEVNTEAFF. The CDR3 region has the DNA TGTGCCAGCAGTTCAGGGGGGCCCTTGTATGAGGTGAACACTGAAGCTTTCTTT.

The V call is TRBV25-1, the J call TRBJ2-7, with a tentative D call TRBD1 (6 bases). Germline CDR1 MGHDK, CDR2 SYGVNS. The V and J ends lost 7 bases and 3 bases respectively, with 16 bases between them. CDR3 length equals 14 residues. CDR3 DNA: TGTGCCAGCACCAAAGCCGGGACAAACTACGAGCAGTACTTC. It yields the protein CASTKAGTNYEQYF.

The V and J genes are TRBV19 and TRBJ1-2; TRBD1 aligns across 9 bases. After removal of 8 bases from V and 8 bases from J, the junction contained 12 bases not matched to a gene. CDR1 and CDR2 from the germline V gene are LNHDA and SQIVND (reference sequence). The CDR3 has 14 residues. CDR3 coding DNA: TGTGCCAGTTTGGACCAGGGACAGGGCTCCGGCTACACCTTC. It is translated as CASLDQGQGSGYTF.

The V and J genes are TRBV19 and TRBJ2-1, with 7 positions matching TRBD2. This CDR3 has 14 residues. J lost 2 bases, V lost 5 bases, and 3 bases had no gene match. Germline assignment: CDR1 LNHDA and CDR2 SQIVND (reference sequence). CDR3 bases: TGTGCCAGTAGTTATGGGGGGGCCTACAATGAGCAGTTCTTC. This gives the protein CASSYGGAYNEQFF.

The chain is built from TRBV28 and TRBJ1-5; 8 nucleotides align to TRBD1. CDR1 is MDHEN, CDR2 SYDVKM, per germline. J lost 9 bases, V lost 5 bases, and 15 bases had no gene match. The CDR3 is 16 residues long. The CDR3 DNA sequence: TGTGCCAGCAGTATTACTATGACAGGGGCTAGGGGGCCCCAGCATTTT. It is translated as CASSITMTGARGPQHF.

V and J are TRBV18 and TRBJ1-2, with D perhaps matching TRBD1 (6 bases). Germline V gene lookup returns CDR1 KGHSH and CDR2 LQKENI. Trimming pared 6 bases from V and 6 bases from J, leaving 20 bases between. This CDR3 has 15 residues. DNA of the CDR3: TGTGCCAGCTCCCAGGGAACACAGGGTTTGGATGGCTACACCTTC. It encodes CASSQGTQGLDGYTF.

This chain connects TRBV7-2 to TRBJ2-5, with D possibly called TRBD1 or TRBD2 (5 bases each). The CDR3 contains 14 residues. Germline-derived CDR1 and CDR2 are SGHTA and FQGNSA. Deletions cut 1 base from V and 2 bases from J, with 8 bases between. The CDR3 DNA follows: TGTGCCAGCAGCTTAGGAGGGGCTCAAGAGACCCAGTACTTC. This encodes CASSLGGAQETQYF.

The V and J genes are TRBV2 and TRBJ2-3; D uncertain. Trimming cost V 3 bases and J 3 bases, with 4 bases left between them. Germline CDR1 reads SNHLY; CDR2 reads FYNNEI. The CDR3 length is 12 residues. In DNA, the CDR3 is TGTGCCAGCAGTGAGAGGACAGATACGCAGTATTTT. As protein: CASSERTDTQYF.

The V gene is TRBV19, the J gene TRBJ2-3, with 7 nucleotides matching TRBD1. V lost 3 bases and J lost 1; bases outside the gene matches: 1. From germline, CDR1 is LNHDA and CDR2 SQIVND (reference sequence). The CDR3 consists of 14 residues. The CDR3 DNA reads as TGTGCCAGTAGTATTACAGGGGGCACAGATACGCAGTATTTT. Its protein is CASSITGGTDTQYF.

This chain connects TRBV18 to TRBJ1-5; D not certain. Trimming removed 3 bases at V and 2 bases at J, with 11 bases between. CDR1 KGHSH and CDR2 LQKENI come from the germline V gene. This CDR3 has 15 amino acids. The CDR3 DNA sequence: TGTGCCAGCTCACCCCCCGGGGTACGCAATCAGCCCCAGCATTTT. It codes for CASSPPGVRNQPQHF.